Sequencing of this TCR beta chain was carried out in a study of cytomegalovirus exposure and HLA in healthy donors. Study-wide points: Among CMV-associated TCR beta chains, most appeared HLA-restricted in a later analysis. Several of the most significant clusters were apparently associated with common viral pathogens in a later analysis.

Remarks on this clone: Its antigen is not known.

Trimming shortened V by 3 bases and J by 0 bases, and 6 bases separated the two germline ends. There are 13 residues in the CDR3. CDR1 is SGHDT and CDR2 is YYEEEE in the germline V gene. PCR primers comprised 60 Vbeta and 13 Jbeta primers. Clones were read by immunoSEQ multiplex PCR, and TCRdb kept only the in-frame ones, dropping some. The profile shows approximately 150,000 clones, around 80% of them singletons. The TCR was taken from a woman between 25 and 40 years old in good health and CMV-seronegative. The chain recombines TRBV5-6 with TRBJ2-5, with D uncertain. Sequencing was carried out using PBMCs. The CDR3 DNA follows: TGTGCCAGCAGCTACAAGTACCAAGAGACCCAGTACTTC. Protein product: CASSYKYQETQYF.